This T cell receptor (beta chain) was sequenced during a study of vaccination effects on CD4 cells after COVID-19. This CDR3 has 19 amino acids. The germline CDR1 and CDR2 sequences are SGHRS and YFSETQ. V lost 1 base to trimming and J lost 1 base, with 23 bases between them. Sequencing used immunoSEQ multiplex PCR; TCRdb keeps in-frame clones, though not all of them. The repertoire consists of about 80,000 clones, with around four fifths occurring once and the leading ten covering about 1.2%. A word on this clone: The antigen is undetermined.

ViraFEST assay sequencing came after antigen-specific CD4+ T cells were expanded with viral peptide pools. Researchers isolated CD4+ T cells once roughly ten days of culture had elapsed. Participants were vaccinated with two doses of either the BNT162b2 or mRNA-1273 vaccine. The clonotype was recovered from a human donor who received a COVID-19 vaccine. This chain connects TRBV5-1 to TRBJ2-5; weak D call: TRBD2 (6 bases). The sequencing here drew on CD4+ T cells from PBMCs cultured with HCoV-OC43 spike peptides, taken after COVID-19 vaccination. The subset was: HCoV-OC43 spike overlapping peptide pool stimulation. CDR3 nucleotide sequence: TGCGCCAGCAGCTTGTTATATTCGGGGGACCCTTACACCCAAGAGACCCAGTACTTC. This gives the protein CASSLLYSGDPYTQETQYF.